These T cell receptor beta chains were read from a single sample in a study of control samples from healthy donors and cancer patients. Data came from immunoSEQ multiplex PCR; TCRdb stores just in-frame clones and leaves some out. The repertoire holds about 160,000 clones, roughly 95% seen once, with about 0.94% in the top ten. Sequences were obtained from blood. Every receptor here comes from a woman aged 25 to 39 in good health. The CDR3 runs from the conserved cysteine through the conserved F or W. A D gene is named only where the DNA matches it firmly. Size is stated for part of the rows, as once, few or many counts, or as a class when the clone is expanded.

.	TRBV28	TRBJ2-7	TRBD2	CASSKLTSGISYEQYF	TGTGCCAGCAGCAAGCTTACTAGCGGGATATCCTACGAGCAGTACTTC
.	TRBV28	TRBJ2-2	TRBD2	CASRGLAGDTGELFF	TGTGCCAGCAGGGGACTAGCGGGAGACACCGGGGAGCTGTTTTTT
.	TRBV19	TRBJ1-1	.	CASTILTAQITEAFF	TGTGCCAGTACCATTTTGACAGCACAGATTACTGAAGCTTTCTTT
.	TRBV7-9	TRBJ2-3	.	CASSPPIGRKGTDTQYF	TGTGCCAGCAGCCCCCCCATCGGCAGGAAGGGCACAGATACGCAGTATTTT
.	TRBV30	TRBJ2-7	TRBD1	CAWRGEGAFEQYF	TGTGCCTGGAGGGGAGAGGGGGCATTCGAGCAGTACTTC
few	TRBV4-1	TRBJ1-5	TRBD1	CASSQNRDRNQPQHF	TGCGCCAGCAGCCAAAACAGGGACAGGAATCAGCCCCAGCATTTT
.	TRBV2	TRBJ1-1	.	CASTGAFRAEAFF	TGTGCCAGCACCGGAGCGTTTAGAGCTGAAGCTTTCTTT
.	TRBV27	TRBJ1-1	.	CASSLPDSAFF	TGTGCCAGCAGCCTACCGGACAGTGCTTTCTTT
.	TRBV4-1	TRBJ2-2	.	CASSQGILGTGELFF	TGCGCCAGCAGCCAAGGGATCCTTGGGACCGGGGAGCTGTTTTTT
.	TRBV11-3	TRBJ2-7	TRBD1	CASSPQGAYEQYF	TGTGCCAGCAGCCCGCAGGGGGCCTACGAGCAGTACTTC
.	TRBV5-5	TRBJ1-1	.	CASSFLQGQTEAFF	TGTGCCAGCAGCTTTTTGCAGGGGCAAACTGAAGCTTTCTTT
.	TRBV5-8	TRBJ1-5	.	CASSFQWDNQPQHF	TGTGCCAGCAGCTTCCAATGGGACAATCAGCCCCAGCATTTT
.	TRBV28	TRBJ2-3	TRBD1	CASSFNRGLDTQYF	TGTGCCAGCAGTTTTAACAGGGGGCTAGATACGCAGTATTTT
.	TRBV18	TRBJ2-3	.	CASSPLTPPEDTQYF	TGTGCCAGCTCACCACTTACACCCCCCGAAGATACGCAGTATTTT
.	TRBV11-2	TRBJ1-1	.	CASSLVGRSTEAFF	TGTGCCAGCAGCTTAGTGGGCAGGAGCACTGAAGCTTTCTTT
.	TRBV9	TRBJ2-5	.	CASSVVGTAQETQYF	TGTGCCAGCAGCGTAGTTGGGACCGCTCAAGAGACCCAGTACTTC
.	TRBV11-2	TRBJ2-7	.	CASSLDFGATYEQYF	TGTGCCAGCAGCTTAGATTTTGGGGCAACCTACGAGCAGTACTTC
.	TRBV10-2	TRBJ1-4	.	CASSGARDKLFF	TGCGCCAGCAGTGGGGCCCGGGACAAACTGTTTTTT
once	TRBV19	TRBJ1-2	.	CASSPPGHRVYGYTF	TGTGCCAGTAGCCCGCCGGGACATAGGGTCTATGGCTACACCTTC
.	TRBV28	TRBJ2-5	.	CASSGTSGAYQETQYF	TGTGCCAGCAGTGGGACTTCGGGGGCATACCAAGAGACCCAGTACTTC
.	TRBV27	TRBJ1-2	.	CASTGQAGYGYTF	TGTGCCAGCACAGGTCAGGCTGGCTATGGCTACACCTTC
.	TRBV6-5	TRBJ1-2	.	CASGPWELKGYTF	TGTGCCAGCGGGCCCTGGGAGCTGAAAGGCTACACCTTC
.	TRBV11-3	TRBJ2-2	.	CASSLDARAGELFF	TGTGCCAGCAGCTTAGATGCGCGTGCCGGGGAGCTGTTTTTT
.	TRBV27	TRBJ2-7	TRBD2	CASWTRVYEQYF	TGTGCCAGCTGGACTAGGGTCTACGAGCAGTACTTC
.	TRBV4-2	TRBJ1-1	TRBD1	CASSLGQGTEAFF	TGTGCCAGCAGCCTTGGACAGGGCACTGAAGCTTTCTTT
.	TRBV19	TRBJ2-3	.	CASSRGAGADTQYF	TGTGCCAGTAGCAGGGGGGCAGGGGCAGATACGCAGTATTTT
.	TRBV3-1/TRBV3-2	TRBJ1-1	.	CASSLGGGAFF	TGTGCCAGCAGCTTAGGCGGCGGGGCTTTCTTT
.	TRBV10-3	TRBJ2-1	TRBD2	CATAWLGGSGADSNEQFF	TGTGCCACCGCTTGGTTGGGCGGGAGTGGAGCGGATTCCAATGAGCAGTTCTTC
.	TRBV11-1	TRBJ2-2	TRBD2	CASSLLAGGLIGELFF	TGTGCCAGCAGCTTGTTGGCGGGAGGGCTTATCGGGGAGCTGTTTTTT
.	TRBV2	TRBJ2-2	.	CASSGLGTLSGGELFF	TGTGCCAGCAGTGGACTAGGGACACTTAGCGGCGGGGAGCTGTTTTTT
.	TRBV14	TRBJ1-2	.	CASSQDGARPSHGYTF	TGTGCCAGCAGCCAAGACGGCGCCAGACCCTCGCATGGCTACACCTTC
.	TRBV24-1	TRBJ2-1	TRBD2	CATSDFRTSGRDNEQFF	TGTGCCACCAGTGATTTTCGGACTAGCGGGAGGGACAATGAGCAGTTCTTC
.	TRBV5-1	TRBJ1-3	.	CASSPGPRGEGSGNTIYF	TGCGCCAGCAGCCCGGGCCCCAGGGGCGAAGGCTCTGGAAACACCATATATTTT
.	TRBV7-9	TRBJ2-2	.	CASSFTGANTGELFF	TGTGCCAGCAGCTTCACGGGAGCGAACACCGGGGAGCTGTTTTTT
.	TRBV19	TRBJ1-5	.	CASMSTTEYSNQPQHF	TGTGCCAGTATGTCAACGACAGAATATAGCAATCAGCCCCAGCATTTT
.	TRBV5-1	TRBJ2-1	.	CASSSVTSNEQFF	TGCGCCAGCAGCTCCGTGACTAGCAATGAGCAGTTCTTC
few	TRBV28	TRBJ1-5	.	CASSLGGFDQPQHF	TGTGCCAGCAGTTTAGGGGGGTTCGATCAGCCCCAGCATTTT
.	TRBV5-1	TRBJ2-7	TRBD1	CASSLVGQGIGEQYF	TGCGCCAGCAGCTTGGTTGGACAGGGCATAGGCGAGCAGTACTTC
.	TRBV11-2	TRBJ1-1	.	CASSLGERGTEAFF	TGTGCCAGCAGCTTAGGGGAGAGGGGCACTGAAGCTTTCTTT
.	TRBV30	TRBJ2-5	TRBD2	CAWSVRPGVAGKQETQYF	TGTGCCTGGAGTGTACGCCCCGGAGTAGCGGGTAAACAAGAGACCCAGTACTTC
.	TRBV5-6	TRBJ2-4	.	CASKRGNIQYF	TGTGCCAGCAAAAGGGGGAACATTCAGTACTTC
.	TRBV9	TRBJ2-3	TRBD2	CASSVGSGTAGTSGRTDTQYF	TGTGCCAGCAGCGTGGGAAGCGGGACAGCCGGGACTAGCGGCCGCACAGATACGCAGTATTTT
.	TRBV3-1/TRBV3-2	TRBJ1-5	TRBD1	CASSQGNRGQPQHF	TGTGCCAGCAGCCAAGGGAACAGGGGCCAGCCCCAGCATTTT
.	TRBV28	TRBJ2-2	.	CASSFGANTGELFF	TGTGCCAGCAGTTTTGGCGCTAACACCGGGGAGCTGTTTTTT
.	TRBV7-9	TRBJ2-1	TRBD2	CASSPKVAGGPSSYNEQFF	TGTGCCAGCAGCCCCAAGGTAGCGGGAGGGCCGAGCTCCTACAATGAGCAGTTCTTC
once	TRBV11-2	TRBJ2-5	.	CASSLGGTAKTQYF	TGTGCCAGCAGCTTAGGGGGGACTGCTAAGACCCAGTACTTC
.	TRBV7-2	TRBJ1-5	.	CASSTGLNQPQHF	TGTGCCAGCAGTACAGGGTTGAATCAGCCCCAGCATTTT
.	TRBV5-5	TRBJ1-1	.	CASSPRTENTEAFF	TGTGCCAGCAGCCCGAGGACCGAGAACACTGAAGCTTTCTTT
.	TRBV9	TRBJ2-7	.	CASSVGPEPYEQYF	TGTGCCAGCAGCGTAGGTCCGGAACCCTACGAGCAGTACTTC
.	TRBV2	TRBJ2-5	.	CASSGATQETQYF	TGTGCCAGCAGTGGGGCAACTCAAGAGACCCAGTACTTC
.	TRBV5-4	TRBJ2-7	.	CASSTDYEQYF	TGTGCCAGCAGTACTGACTACGAGCAGTACTTC
.	TRBV3-1/TRBV3-2	TRBJ2-7	TRBD2	CASSQAGGPHEQYF	TGTGCCAGCAGCCAAGCGGGAGGGCCCCACGAGCAGTACTTC
.	TRBV7-3	TRBJ1-1	.	CASSRSGATTEAFF	TGTGCCAGCAGTCGTTCGGGGGCGACCACTGAAGCTTTCTTT
.	TRBV6-1	TRBJ1-2	.	CASSELRGFGYTF	TGTGCCAGCAGTGAACTGAGGGGGTTTGGCTACACCTTC
.	TRBV27	TRBJ2-1	TRBD2	CASSLSFSGSDEQFF	TGTGCCAGCAGTTTATCGTTTAGCGGGAGTGATGAGCAGTTCTTC
once	TRBV11-1	TRBJ1-2	.	CASSQGHRFSNYGYTF	TGTGCCAGCAGCCAAGGCCACAGGTTCTCTAACTATGGCTACACCTTC
.	TRBV28	TRBJ1-2	.	CASSFRADNGYTF	TGTGCCAGCAGTTTTAGGGCCGACAATGGCTACACCTTC